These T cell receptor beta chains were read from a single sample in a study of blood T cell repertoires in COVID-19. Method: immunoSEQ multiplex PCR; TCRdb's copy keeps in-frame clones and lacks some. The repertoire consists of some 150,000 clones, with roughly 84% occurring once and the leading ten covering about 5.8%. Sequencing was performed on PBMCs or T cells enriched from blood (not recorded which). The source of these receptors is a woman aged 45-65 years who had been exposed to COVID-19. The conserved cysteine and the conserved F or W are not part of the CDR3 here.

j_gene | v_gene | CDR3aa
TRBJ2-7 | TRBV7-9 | ASTLGGAGYEQY
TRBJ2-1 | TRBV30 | AWSVLVGSDEQF
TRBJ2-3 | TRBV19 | ASSAYGDTQY
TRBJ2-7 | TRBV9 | ASSPWDRSYEQY
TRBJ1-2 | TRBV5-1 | ASSLAAGDYGYT
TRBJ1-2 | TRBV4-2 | ASSLDKIYGYT
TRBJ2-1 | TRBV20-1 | SAPADEQF
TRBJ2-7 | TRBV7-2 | ASSLGPRGTYEQY
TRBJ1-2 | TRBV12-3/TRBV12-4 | ASTVGRGYGYT
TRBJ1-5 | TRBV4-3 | ASSQEAAGDQPQH
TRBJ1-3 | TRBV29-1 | SGVIRGSAGNTIY
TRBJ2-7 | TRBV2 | ASSEALRVYITYEQY
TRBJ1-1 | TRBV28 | ASSLYQGYTEAF
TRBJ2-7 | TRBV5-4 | ASSRGQGDEQY
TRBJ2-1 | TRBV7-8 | ASSKRLSRDQLPYNEQF
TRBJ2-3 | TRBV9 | ASSSGQGATDTQY
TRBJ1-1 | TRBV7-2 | ASSLGDRRNTEAF
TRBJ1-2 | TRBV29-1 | SVTGTGYGYT
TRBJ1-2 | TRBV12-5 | ASGLGPQGFYGYT
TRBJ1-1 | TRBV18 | ASSKTGDTEAF
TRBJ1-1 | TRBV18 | ASSRKQGDTEAF
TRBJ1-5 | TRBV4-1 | ASSQFGVGSNQPQH
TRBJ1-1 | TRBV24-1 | ATSDFSGYPYEAF
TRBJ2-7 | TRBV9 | ASSVGGPSYEQY
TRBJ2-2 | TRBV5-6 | ASSPGQGLIGGELF
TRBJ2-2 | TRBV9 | ASSVDEASGTTGELF
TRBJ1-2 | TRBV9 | ASSVVSGGYT
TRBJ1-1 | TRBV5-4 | ASSLGAQKSF
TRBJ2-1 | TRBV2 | ASTNSGGRNEQF
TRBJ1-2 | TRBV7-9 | ASSPPWVGQGLWTDGYT